This T cell receptor (beta chain) appears in the sequencing data of a study of T cells of healthy individuals. The CDR3 covers 13 residues. V was shortened by 2 bases and J by 7 bases, with 11 bases between the two germline ends. Germline assignment: CDR1 MRHNA and CDR2 SNTAGT. TCRdb itself ran the 5' RACE reads through MiXCR, one entry per CDR3 protein. The table includes around 100,000 distinct CDR3 sequences, 15% to 20% detected once. The sequence was collected from a human donor in good health. The chain employs TRBV6-4 and TRBJ2-5; tentative D call: TRBD2 (5 bases). CDR3 coding DNA: TGTGCCAGCAGTGACCTCTCCGGAGGGACCCAGTACTTC. This sequence encodes CASSDLSGGTQYF.